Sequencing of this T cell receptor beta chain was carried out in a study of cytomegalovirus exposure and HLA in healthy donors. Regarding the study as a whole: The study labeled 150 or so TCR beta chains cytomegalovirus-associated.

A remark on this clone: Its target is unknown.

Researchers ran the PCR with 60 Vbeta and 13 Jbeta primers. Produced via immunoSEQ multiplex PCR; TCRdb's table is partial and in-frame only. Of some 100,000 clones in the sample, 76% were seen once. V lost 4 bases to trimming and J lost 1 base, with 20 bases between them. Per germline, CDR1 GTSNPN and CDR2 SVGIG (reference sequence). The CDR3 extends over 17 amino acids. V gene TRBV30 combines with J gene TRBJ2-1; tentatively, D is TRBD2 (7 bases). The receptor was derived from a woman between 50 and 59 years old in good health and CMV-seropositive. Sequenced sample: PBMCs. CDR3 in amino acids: CAWNGGGSYGSYNEQFF. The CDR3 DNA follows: TGTGCCTGGAACGGGGGCGGGAGCTATGGGTCCTACAATGAGCAGTTCTTC.